A selection of T cell receptor beta chains follows, all from one sample in a study of OX40 agonist ivuxolimab in advanced cancers. Using immunoSEQ multiplex PCR, the repertoire was profiled, and TCRdb retains in-frame clones only, with some absent. The sample consists of about 70,000 clones, around 88% of them appearing once. The material sequenced was CD4+ or CD8+ T cells sorted from blood, taken in a trial of the OX40 agonist ivuxolimab. These receptors came from an adult with an advanced solid tumor such as melanoma, head and neck, liver or kidney cancer. Both conserved end residues are part of each CDR3. Fields, in order: V gene, CDR3 protein.

>TRBV6-6
CASIDRVMKNQPQHF
>TRBV2
CASSASNQPQHF
>TRBV18
CASSPPGGPLTDTQYF
>TRBV6-1
CASSEALGSGADTQYF
>TRBV5-1
CASSETGRYGYTF
>TRBV9
CASSVGDRVNNEQFF
>TRBV4-1
CASSQDFNRGEKLFF
>TRBV9
CASSVASGGDPDTQYF
>TRBV12-2
CASRQPPGLAAHTGELFF
>TRBV5-4
CASSLAGNTEAFF
>TRBV5-4
CASRPGAGYEQYF
>TRBV9
CASSVAAQGKETQYF
>TRBV7-9
CASSFAVINEKLFF
>TRBV7-6
CASSPLAGGWAEAFF
>TRBV5-1
CASSPGQGATGELFF
>TRBV7-9
CASSPGLAGQETQYF
>TRBV28
CASSLNPNPGGRFF
>TRBV2
CASSIYYEGGELFF
>TRBV30
CAWDSNYGYTF
>TRBV10-3
CAISGSTQGNTIYF
>TRBV6-1
CASNTGTGGYDEQFF
>TRBV7-9
CASSLADTQYF
>TRBV7-9
CASGEAGTNEQFF
>TRBV19
CASQEQGAVDEQFF
>TRBV18
CASSSQTGGETGELFF
>TRBV9
CASSVTGTSGEKTQYF
>TRBV7-2
CASSPRVAATGELFF
>TRBV5-5
CASSLIAGLSYNEQFF
>TRBV9
CASSVVAGGYGEQFF